This section outlines one TCR beta chain sequence together with its context. The junction does not match germline at one end; this may be a read error. The sample originates from a study of T cells in Graves' hyperthyroidism and ophthalmopathy. TCR beta CDR3 regions were amplified from RNA transcripts. TCR CDR3 underwent first-round RT-PCR with the HTBI primer set. Each CDR3 protein gets one entry after TCRdb re-called the multiplex PCR reads with MiXCR. The data contain some 510,000 distinct CDR3 sequences, roughly 50% of them singletons. Absence of ophthalmopathy progression within 18 months defined stable Graves' hyperthyroidism. Germline V gene sequence: CDR1 SGHAT, CDR2 FQNNGV. The CDR3 is 17 residues long.

The sequenced sample consisted of peripheral blood or thyroid tissue (not recorded which). The source of this sequence is a young woman with Graves' hyperthyroidism. The V call is TRBV11-2, the J call TRBJ1-2; D remains unclear. Here the CDR3 reads CASSQAPPGLQYYGYTF. The CDR3 DNA is TGCGCCAGCAGCCAAGCCCCGCCCGGTCTTCAATATTATGGCTACACCTTC.